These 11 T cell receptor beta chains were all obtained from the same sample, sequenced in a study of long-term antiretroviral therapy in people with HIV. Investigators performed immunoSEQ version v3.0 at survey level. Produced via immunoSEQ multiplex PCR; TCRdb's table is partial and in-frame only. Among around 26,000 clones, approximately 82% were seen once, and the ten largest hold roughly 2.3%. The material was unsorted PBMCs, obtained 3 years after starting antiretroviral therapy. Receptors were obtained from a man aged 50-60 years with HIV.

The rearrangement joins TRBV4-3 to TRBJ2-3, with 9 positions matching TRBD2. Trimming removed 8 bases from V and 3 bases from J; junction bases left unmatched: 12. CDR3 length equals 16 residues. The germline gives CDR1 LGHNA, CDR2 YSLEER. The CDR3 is CASGRLADGGTDTQYF. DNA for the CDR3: TGCGCCAGCGGACGACTAGCGGACGGGGGAACAGATACGCAGTATTTT.

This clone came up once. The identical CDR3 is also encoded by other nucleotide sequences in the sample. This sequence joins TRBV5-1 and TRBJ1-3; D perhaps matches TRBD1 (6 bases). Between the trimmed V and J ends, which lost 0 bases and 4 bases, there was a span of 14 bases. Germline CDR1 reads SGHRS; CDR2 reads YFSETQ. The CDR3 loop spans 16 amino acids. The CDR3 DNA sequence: TGCGCCAGCAGCTTGGCCGGGGGGCGAGGCGGAAACACCATATATTTT. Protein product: CASSLAGGRGGNTIYF.

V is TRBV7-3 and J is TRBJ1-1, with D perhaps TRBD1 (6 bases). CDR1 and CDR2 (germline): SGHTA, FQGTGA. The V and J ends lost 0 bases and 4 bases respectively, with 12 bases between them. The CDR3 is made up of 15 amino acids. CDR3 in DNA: TGTGCCAGCAGCTTAACAGGGGGTTCGCCCACTGAAGCTTTCTTT. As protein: CASSLTGGSPTEAFF.

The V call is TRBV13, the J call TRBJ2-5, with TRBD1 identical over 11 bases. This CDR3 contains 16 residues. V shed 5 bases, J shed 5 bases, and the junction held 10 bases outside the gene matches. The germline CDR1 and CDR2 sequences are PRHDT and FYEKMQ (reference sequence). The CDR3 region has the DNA TGTGCCAGCAGCACCCTGGACAGGGGGCGCGTTGAGACCCAGTACTTC. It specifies CASSTLDRGRVETQYF.

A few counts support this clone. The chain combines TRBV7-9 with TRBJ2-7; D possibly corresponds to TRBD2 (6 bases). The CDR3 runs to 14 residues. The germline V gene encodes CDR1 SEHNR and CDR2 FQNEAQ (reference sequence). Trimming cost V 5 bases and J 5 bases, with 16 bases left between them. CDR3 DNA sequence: TGTGCCAGCAGCCCTCGATTGGGGGGTCACGAGCAGTACTTC. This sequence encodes CASSPRLGGHEQYF.

CDR3 amino acids: CASSLRMTGGRVEAFF. The CDR3 nucleotides are TGCGCCAGCAGCTTGAGAATGACAGGGGGCAGGGTTGAAGCTTTCTTT. The chain uses TRBV5-1 and TRBJ1-1, with TRBD1 identical over 10 bases. CDR3 length: 16 residues. Germline CDR1 reads SGHRS; CDR2 reads YFSETQ. J gave up 7 bases and V 1 base, and 10 bases lay outside the gene matches.

CDR3 sequence (DNA): TGTGCCAGTAGTATCTGGAGGGGGCCCCAAGAGACCCAGTACTTC. It encodes CASSIWRGPQETQYF. The chain couples TRBV19 to TRBJ2-5; D may be TRBD1 (7 bases). CDR1 is LNHDA and CDR2 is SQIVND in the germline V gene (reference sequence). The CDR3 runs to 15 residues. Trimming removed 3 bases at V and 1 base at J, with 12 bases between.

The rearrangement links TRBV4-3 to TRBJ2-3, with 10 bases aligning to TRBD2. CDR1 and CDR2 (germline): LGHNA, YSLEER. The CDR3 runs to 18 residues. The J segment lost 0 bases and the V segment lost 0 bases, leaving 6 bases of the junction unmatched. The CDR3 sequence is CASSQDDRTSGSTDTQYF. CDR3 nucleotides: TGCGCCAGCAGCCAAGATGATCGGACTAGCGGTAGCACAGATACGCAGTATTTT.

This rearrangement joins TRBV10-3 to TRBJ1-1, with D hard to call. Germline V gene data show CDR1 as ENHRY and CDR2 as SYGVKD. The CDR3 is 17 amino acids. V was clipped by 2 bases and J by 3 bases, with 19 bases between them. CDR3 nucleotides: TGTGCCATCAGTGAGATTTGGGAGAGAGTACGGGACACTGAAGCTTTCTTT. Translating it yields CAISEIWERVRDTEAFF.

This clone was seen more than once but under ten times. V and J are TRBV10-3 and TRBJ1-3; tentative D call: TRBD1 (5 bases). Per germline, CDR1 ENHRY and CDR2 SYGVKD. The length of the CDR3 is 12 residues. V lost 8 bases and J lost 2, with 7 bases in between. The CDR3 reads CAIQGPGNTIYF. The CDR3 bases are TGTGCCATCCAGGGCCCTGGAAACACCATATATTTT.

CDR3 in DNA: TGTGCCAGCAGTTTGGGCCCTGGGGGACCCCACCATCCGGCCCACTACGAGCAGTACTTC. As protein: CASSLGPGGPHHPAHYEQYF. The V call is TRBV28, the J call TRBJ2-7, with D perhaps being TRBD1 or TRBD2 (5 bases each). The CDR3 runs to 20 residues. Trimming stripped 3 bases from V and 3 bases from J, with 30 bases between. Germline V CDR1 and CDR2: MDHEN, SYDVKM.